These 14 T cell receptor beta chains share one sample of origin, sequenced in a study of blood T cell repertoires in COVID-19. Clones were sequenced by immunoSEQ multiplex PCR, and TCRdb holds only the in-frame ones, with some missing. This sample has 150,000 to 200,000 clones, with approximately 78% found just once. Sequenced material: peripheral blood. The receptors were gathered from a human donor in a cohort sampled during active COVID-19.

CDR3 protein: CASSSRPGDSPLHF. The CDR3, as DNA: TGTGCCAGTAGTTCACGGCCGGGTGATTCACCCCTCCACTTT. The chain employs TRBV19 and TRBJ1-6; D is ambiguous. CDR1 is LNHDA and CDR2 is SQIVND in the germline V gene (reference sequence). V shed 5 bases and J shed 8 bases, with 13 bases lying between them. The CDR3 is made up of 14 amino acids.

The chain carries TRBV19 and TRBJ2-5; TRBD1 matches at 11 bases. The CDR3 loop spans 18 amino acids. The germline gives CDR1 LNHDA, CDR2 SQIVND (reference sequence). V gave up 3 bases and J gave up 5 bases; unmatched junction bases: 14. The CDR3 protein is CASSIPRTGGLGVETQYF. The CDR3 DNA sequence: TGTGCCAGTAGTATCCCTCGGACAGGGGGCTTGGGTGTTGAGACCCAGTACTTC.

The rearrangement links TRBV5-1 to TRBJ2-5, with TRBD2 identical over 8 bases. V lost 2 bases and J lost 5; bases outside the gene matches: 11. This CDR3 has 16 residues. Germline CDR1 and CDR2: SGHRS and YFSETQ. DNA for the CDR3: TGCGCCAGCAGCTTTCTAGCGGGCAACCCAACGGAGACCCAGTACTTC. Translating gives CASSFLAGNPTETQYF.

The chain employs TRBV14 and TRBJ2-1; D possibly corresponds to TRBD2 (5 bases). The CDR3 runs 14 residues. Germline CDR1 is SGHDN and CDR2 is FVKESK. V was clipped by 3 bases and J by 4 bases, with 10 bases between them. The CDR3 is CASSHYGVYNEQFF. CDR3 bases: TGTGCCAGCAGCCATTACGGGGTATACAATGAGCAGTTCTTC.

J is TRBJ1-2 and V is TRBV7-8; no clear D. The germline V gene encodes CDR1 SGHVS and CDR2 FQNEAQ. V was shortened by 4 bases and J by 11 bases, with 11 bases between the two germline ends. The CDR3 extends over 11 amino acids. CDR3 loop: CASSSSRTYTF. CDR3 coding DNA: TGTGCCAGCAGCTCCTCGAGGACTTACACCTTC.

The chain carries TRBV2 and TRBJ2-7; 7 nucleotides line up with TRBD1. J gave up 1 base and V 3 bases, and 15 bases lay outside the gene matches. The germline gives CDR1 SNHLY, CDR2 FYNNEI. CDR3 length: 18 residues. CDR3 sequence: CASSEGQIFARTSYEQYF. The CDR3 bases are TGTGCCAGCAGTGAGGGACAGATTTTCGCGCGAACTTCCTACGAGCAGTACTTC.

The rearrangement joins TRBV5-6 to TRBJ1-3; TRBD1 agrees at 7 bases. Germline CDR1 is SGHDT and CDR2 is YYEEEE. After removal of 4 bases from V and 0 bases from J, the junction contained 7 bases not matched to a gene. The CDR3 has 16 amino acids. The CDR3 is CASSAPGQSSGNTIYF. The CDR3 region has the DNA TGTGCCAGCAGCGCCCCGGGACAGTCCTCTGGAAACACCATATATTTT.

There are a few counts of this clone. This sequence joins TRBV2 and TRBJ2-2, with TRBD1 as a possible D gene (5 bases). This CDR3 is 18 amino acids long. V lost 2 bases to trimming and J lost 4 bases, with 20 bases between them. The germline gives CDR1 SNHLY, CDR2 FYNNEI. The CDR3, as DNA: TGTGCCAGCAGTGAACTGGTCCGGGCAGGGCGGTCCACCGGGGAGCTGTTTTTT. Translation: CASSELVRAGRSTGELFF.

This chain uses TRBV9 with TRBJ2-1, with D possibly matching TRBD2 (6 bases). Per germline, CDR1 SGDLS and CDR2 YYNGEE. Trimming pared 0 bases from V and 9 bases from J, leaving 7 bases between. This CDR3 has 12 residues. CDR3 residues: CASSVVRGEQFF. The CDR3 coding sequence is TGTGCCAGCAGCGTAGTGCGGGGTGAGCAGTTCTTC.

This clone was seen a single time. The gene calls are TRBV28 and TRBJ1-1, with D unresolved. The CDR3 loop spans 12 amino acids. CDR1 MDHEN and CDR2 SYDVKM come from the germline V gene. Trimming removed 7 bases from V and 5 bases from J, with 11 bases in between. The CDR3 DNA reads TGTGCCAGCAAACCCGGGGTTACTGAAGCTTTCTTT. As protein: CASKPGVTEAFF.

The chain employs TRBV19 and TRBJ2-1; D is possibly TRBD2 (6 bases). Per germline, CDR1 LNHDA and CDR2 SQIVND (reference sequence). The CDR3 has 14 amino acids. Deletions cut 0 bases from V and 6 bases from J, with 9 bases between. The CDR3 region is CASSIDRLGNEQFF. CDR3 bases: TGTGCCAGTAGTATAGATAGACTAGGCAATGAGCAGTTCTTC. Full variable domain (outside the CDR3, taken from reference TRBV19 and TRBJ2-1): DGGITQSPKYLFRKEGQNVTLSCEQNLNHDAMYWYRQDPGQGLRLIYYSQIVNDFQKGDIAEGYSVSREKKESFPLTVTSAQKNPTAFYLCASSIDRLGNEQFFGPGTRLTVL.

A few counts support this clone. The chain recombines TRBV12-3 or TRBV12-4 with TRBJ1-2, with D unclear. Trimming took 3 bases from V and 10 from J, leaving 12 bases between them. The CDR3 is made up of 12 amino acids. This chain's CDR3 is CASSFRSEFYTF. DNA of the CDR3: TGTGCCAGCAGTTTTAGAAGCGAGTTCTACACCTTC.

The table lists this clone with a count of one. V usage is TRBV7-9 and J usage is TRBJ1-1; D perhaps matches TRBD1 (6 bases). Germline V CDR1 and CDR2: SEHNR, FQNEAQ (reference sequence). CDR3 length: 15 amino acids. V was trimmed by 4 bases and J by 2 bases, leaving 14 bases between them. The chain's CDR3 is CASSYLGQTNTEAFF. CDR3 DNA: TGTGCCAGCAGCTATCTTGGACAGACTAACACTGAAGCTTTCTTT.

This clone was counted only a few times. This rearrangement joins TRBV7-9 to TRBJ1-2; 8 bases are a match to TRBD1. From germline, CDR1 is SEHNR and CDR2 FQNEAQ (reference sequence). Trimming removed 4 bases from V and 8 bases from J; junction bases left unmatched: 6. This CDR3 is 13 amino acids long. CDR3 loop: CASSSGQGQGYTF. The CDR3 DNA is TGTGCCAGCAGCTCCGGACAGGGCCAGGGCTACACCTTC.